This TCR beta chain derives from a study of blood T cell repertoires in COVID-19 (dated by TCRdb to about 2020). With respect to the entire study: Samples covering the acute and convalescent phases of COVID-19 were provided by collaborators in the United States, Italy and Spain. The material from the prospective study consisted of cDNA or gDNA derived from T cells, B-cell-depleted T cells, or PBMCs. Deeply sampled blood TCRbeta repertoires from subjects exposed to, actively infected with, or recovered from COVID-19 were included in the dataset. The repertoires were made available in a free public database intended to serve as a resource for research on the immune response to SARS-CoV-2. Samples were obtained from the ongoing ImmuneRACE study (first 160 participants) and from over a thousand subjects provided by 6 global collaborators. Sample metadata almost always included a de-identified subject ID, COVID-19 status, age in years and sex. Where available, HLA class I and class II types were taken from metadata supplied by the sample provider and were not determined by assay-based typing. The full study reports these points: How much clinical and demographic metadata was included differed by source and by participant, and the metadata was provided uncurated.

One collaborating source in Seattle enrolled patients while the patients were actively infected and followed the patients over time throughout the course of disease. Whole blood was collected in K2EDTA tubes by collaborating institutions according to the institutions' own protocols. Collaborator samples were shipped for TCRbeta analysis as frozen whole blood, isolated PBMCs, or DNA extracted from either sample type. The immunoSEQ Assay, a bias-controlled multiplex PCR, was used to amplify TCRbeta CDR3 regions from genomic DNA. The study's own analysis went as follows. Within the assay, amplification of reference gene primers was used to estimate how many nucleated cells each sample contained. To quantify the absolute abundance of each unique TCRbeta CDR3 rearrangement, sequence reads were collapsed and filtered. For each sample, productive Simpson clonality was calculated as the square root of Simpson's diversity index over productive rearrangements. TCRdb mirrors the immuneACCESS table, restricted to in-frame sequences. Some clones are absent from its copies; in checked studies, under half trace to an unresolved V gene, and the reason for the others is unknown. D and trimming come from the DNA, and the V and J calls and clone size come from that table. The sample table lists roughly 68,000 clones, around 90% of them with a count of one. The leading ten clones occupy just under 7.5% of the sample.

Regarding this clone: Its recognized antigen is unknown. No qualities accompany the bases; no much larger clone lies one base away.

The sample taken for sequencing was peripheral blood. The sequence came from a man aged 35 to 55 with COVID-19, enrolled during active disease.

The DNA reads TGTGCCAGCAGCTTAGGCCCTAGCGGGGACTACGAGCAGTACTTC. Translation gives CASSLGPSGDYEQYF. This chain joins TRBV7-2 to TRBJ2-7, with TRBD2 matching 9 junction bases. Trimmed from V: 1 base; trimmed from J: 3 bases; junction bases lacking a gene match: 4. The germline V gene encodes CDR1 SGHTA and CDR2 FQGNSA. The CDR3 sequence holds 15 residues, the cysteine and phenylalanine included. Just the 45-base CDR3 DNA is kept, in frame starting at base 1.